This T cell receptor (beta chain) was sequenced in a study of human T cells and chemical hapten exposure. The overall study: A 2 cm by 2 cm inner upper arm patch received 2% DPC for sensitization.

TCRdb itself ran the RACE reads through MiXCR, one entry per CDR3 protein. In the table there are around 300,000 distinct CDR3 sequences, around 7% of which are singletons. Time point given: patch test 1, 2 weeks after DPC sensitization. As to treatment: therapeutic diphenylcyclopropenone sensitization with weekly scalp DPC. The drawing of blood occurred before each patch test was applied. Unfractionated whole blood was the source of the extracted total RNA. Germline loops: CDR1 MNHEY, CDR2 SVGEGT. V dropped 5 bases and J dropped 6; count of bases not matched to a gene: 8. This CDR3 comprises 14 residues.

This receptor was taken from a woman aged 18-30 years with alopecia areata. Some clones in this sample may be carry-over from other donors' samples. The sequencing used whole blood, collected in connection with sensitization to the hapten diphenylcyclopropenone (DPC). The V gene is TRBV6-2 or TRBV6-3, the J gene TRBJ1-1, with 8 nucleotides matching TRBD1. The CDR3 nucleotides read TGTGCCAGCAGTCCAGGGGGCGCGTCTCCTGAAGCTTTCTTT. Protein product: CASSPGGASPEAFF.